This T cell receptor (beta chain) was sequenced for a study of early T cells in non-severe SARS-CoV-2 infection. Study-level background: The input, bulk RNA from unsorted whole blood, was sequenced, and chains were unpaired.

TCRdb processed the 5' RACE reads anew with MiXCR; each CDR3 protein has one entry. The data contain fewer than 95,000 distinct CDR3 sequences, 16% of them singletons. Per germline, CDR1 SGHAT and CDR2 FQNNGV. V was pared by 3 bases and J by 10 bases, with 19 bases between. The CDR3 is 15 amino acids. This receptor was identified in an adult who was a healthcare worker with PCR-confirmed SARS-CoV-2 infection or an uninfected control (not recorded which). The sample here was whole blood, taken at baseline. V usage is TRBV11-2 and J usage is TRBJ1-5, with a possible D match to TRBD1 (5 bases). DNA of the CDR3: TGTGCCAGCAGCTTGAGCAGGGCCCGACTGAGCCCCCAGCATTTT. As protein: CASSLSRARLSPQHF.